These 26 T cell receptor beta chains came from one sample sequenced in a study of tumor-infiltrating lymphocytes in primary liver carcinoma. Co-extraction yielded RNA and DNA from about 20-30 mg of unsorted bulk tissue. Making TCR beta cDNA involved around 500 ng total RNA and a constant-region primer. Three nested multiplex PCR rounds, a slightly modified ARM-PCR method, built the TCR beta libraries. TRBV1-TRBV30 forward primers paired with a C-beta reverse primer drove the first two PCR rounds, roughly 10 cycles each. TCRdb re-analysed the multiplex PCR reads in MiXCR, keeping a single row per CDR3 protein. The table has approximately 99,000 distinct CDR3 sequences, roughly 69% seen once. The specimen was liver tumor tissue from sampling region 5. Documented subset: tumor region T5, tumor centre. The receptor source for this set is a woman aged 60-70 years with primary liver carcinoma and hepatitis B virus infection.

This clonotype was seen repeatedly, ten times or more. The chain couples TRBV12-3 or TRBV12-4 to TRBJ2-5, with TRBD1 identical over 10 bases. The CDR3 consists of 16 residues. V lost 4 bases to trimming and J lost 2 bases; unmatched junction nucleotides: 7. This CDR3 reads CASSSLPGQGQETQYF. CDR3 coding DNA: TGTGCCAGCAGTTCTCTACCGGGACAGGGGCAAGAGACCCAGTACTTC.

There are many counts of this clonotype. The chain links TRBV6-5 to TRBJ1-2; unclear D gene. Per germline, CDR1 MNHEY and CDR2 SVGAGI. V gave up 8 bases and J gave up 2 bases, with 12 bases separating them. The CDR3 runs 13 residues. CDR3 sequence reads: CASSPTRNYGYTF. The CDR3 nucleotides read TGTGCCAGCTCTCCGACTAGAAACTATGGCTACACCTTC.

The chain joins TRBV11-2 to TRBJ2-2; tentative D call: TRBD1 (5 bases). The CDR3 contains 15 residues. V gave up 10 bases and J gave up 8 bases, with 23 bases separating them. The germline V gene has CDR1 SGHAT and CDR2 FQNNGV. The DNA of the CDR3 is TGTGCCACCAGTCTGGACGACAGCCCCCCAGGGGAGCTGTTTTTT. It translates to CATSLDDSPPGELFF.

Comment on this clonotype: No DNA is shown, since the ends of the CDR3 on it are uncertain; the CDR3 is the one TCRdb lists. The chain has TRBV29-1 and TRBJ1-2; the listed D gene, TRBD1, was not tested against the DNA. The CDR3 has 15 amino acids, counting both end residues. The germline V gene has CDR1 SQVTM and CDR2 ANQGSEA. CDR3 protein: CSVQRDREGTYGCTF.

This chain uses TRBV11-2 with TRBJ2-2; 7 nucleotides align to TRBD2. The CDR3 loop spans 17 amino acids. The trim removed 3 bases at V and 4 bases at J, leaving 11 bases unmatched. Germline CDR1 is SGHAT and CDR2 is FQNNGV. CDR3 sequence: CASSFDSRLAVTGELFF. CDR3 coding DNA: TGTGCCAGCAGCTTCGATAGCAGGCTAGCGGTCACCGGGGAGCTGTTTTTT.

This clonotype showed up many times. V and J are TRBV28 and TRBJ2-3, with a tentative D call TRBD2 (6 bases). This CDR3 contains 13 residues. CDR1 and CDR2 from the germline V gene are MDHEN and SYDVKM. V dropped 5 bases and J dropped 2 bases, with 8 bases sitting between them. In DNA, the CDR3 is TGTGCCAGCAGTGGGGACTTCACAGATACGCAGTATTTT. It is translated as CASSGDFTDTQYF. The full variable domain, in which reference TRBV28 and TRBJ2-3 provide the parts outside the CDR3, is DVKVTQSSRYLVKRTGEKVFLECVQDMDHENMFWYRQDPGLGLRLIYFSYDVKMKEKGDIPEGYSVSREKKERFSLILESASTNQTSMYLCASSGDFTDTQYFGPGTRLTVL.

On this clonotype itself: Lacking the conserved final phenylalanine or tryptophan, this CDR3 likely reflects a read error. The chain is built from TRBV30 and TRBJ2-3, with 9 bases that match TRBD2. The germline CDR1 and CDR2 sequences are GTSNPN and SVGIG (reference sequence). CDR3 size: 15 residues. CDR3: CAWSVGSGRSDMQYS. As DNA, the CDR3 is TGTGCCTGGAGTGTGGGTAGCGGGAGATCAGATATGCAGTATTCT.

A remark on this clonotype: A much larger clone lies a single base off, so this may be a read error. The chain joins TRBV28 to TRBJ1-5; D gene unclear. V lost 7 bases and J lost 5, with 18 bases in between. This CDR3 comprises 15 residues. In germline, CDR1 is MDHEN, CDR2 SYDVKM. Written as DNA, the CDR3 is TGTGCCAGCAACCACCCCCTCGTCGCGGATCAGCCCCAGCATTTT. Translation: CASNHPLVADQPQHF.

The table lists this clonotype with many counts. The rearrangement joins TRBV5-1 to TRBJ2-5; perhaps TRBD2 as D (6 bases). The CDR3 runs to 15 residues. CDR1 is SGHRS and CDR2 is YFSETQ in the germline V gene. Trimming took off 1 base at V and 5 bases at J, with 15 bases between the two ends. CDR3 DNA: TGCGCCAGCAGCTTGCCCGGGACTCGGCACGAGACCCAGTACTTC. It is translated as CASSLPGTRHETQYF.

Remarks on this clonotype: One junction end disagrees with the germline gene, perhaps due to a read error. This chain connects TRBV29-1 to TRBJ2-5; D is possibly TRBD1 (6 bases). This CDR3 has 12 amino acids. Germline V gene sequence: CDR1 SQVTM, CDR2 ANQGSEA. The CDR3: CNVFRDNGTQYF. CDR3 bases: TGCAACGTTTTCAGGGACAATGGGACCCAGTACTTC.

About this clonotype: The junction departs from the called germline gene at one end, perhaps through a read error. V usage is TRBV4-2 and J usage is TRBJ2-3, with D unresolved. Germline V gene lookup returns CDR1 LGHNA and CDR2 YNFKEQ. The CDR3 is 16 residues long. In DNA, the CDR3 is TGTGCCAGCATCCAAGTGGAAGGTGGGCGCACAGATACGCAGTATTTT. Its translation: CASIQVEGGRTDTQYF.

Remarks on this clonotype: The junction and the germline gene differ at one end; a read error may be behind it. The gene calls are TRBV4-1 and TRBJ2-1, with 9 bases identical to TRBD1. Germline loops: CDR1 MGHRA, CDR2 YSYEKL. The CDR3 loop spans 17 amino acids. The CDR3 sequence is CASGLTQGAGVYSEQFF. CDR3 sequence (DNA): TGCGCCAGTGGCCTCACACAGGGGGCTGGGGTATACAGTGAGCAGTTCTTC.

The rearrangement joins TRBV5-1 to TRBJ2-3; 7 bases agree with TRBD2. The germline V gene encodes CDR1 SGHRS and CDR2 YFSETQ. V gave up 0 bases and J gave up 10 bases; unmatched junction bases: 11. This CDR3 has 15 residues. DNA for the CDR3: TGCGCCAGCAGCTTGGTGGCTAGCGGCTACTTTGCGCAGTATTTT. It codes for CASSLVASGYFAQYF.

By proportion, this clonotype is medium-sized. This chain uses TRBV6-5 with TRBJ2-1; perhaps TRBD1 as D (6 bases). V was shortened by 6 bases and J by 7 bases, with 13 bases between the two germline ends. The CDR3 extends over 13 amino acids. The germline V gene encodes CDR1 MNHEY and CDR2 SVGAGI. CDR3 sequence: CASSSLRGNEQFF. The CDR3 nucleotides are TGTGCCAGCAGCTCCCTTAGGGGGAATGAGCAGTTCTTC.

Comment on this clonotype: One end of the junction fails to match germline, which may point to a read error. The chain recombines TRBV5-1 with TRBJ1-1, with no clear D. The CDR3 has 11 amino acids. Looked up from germline, CDR1 is SGHRS and CDR2 is YFSETQ. CDR3 coding DNA: TGCGCCAGCAGCTCCCATAGTGAAGCCTTCTTT. Protein: CASSSHSEAFF.

There are a few counts of this clonotype. Since the CDR3 does not end with the conserved phenylalanine or tryptophan, this likely comes from a read error. The chain recombines TRBV30 with TRBJ1-2; no reliable D call. Germline CDR1 is GTSNPN and CDR2 is SVGIG (reference sequence). This CDR3 is built from 14 residues. The V gene lost 3 bases and the J gene lost 1 base, with 12 bases spanning the gap. This chain's CDR3 is CAWRGIWINYGYTI. The DNA of the CDR3 is TGTGCCTGGAGAGGGATTTGGATTAACTATGGCTACACCATC.

As regards this clonotype: Compared with germline, one end of the junction differs, possibly owing to a read error. This sequence joins TRBV6-5 and TRBJ1-1, with D unclear. This CDR3 is 14 amino acids long. Germline V CDR1 and CDR2: MNHEY, SVGAGI. CDR3 sequence: CVSSLLALGTEAFF. In DNA form, the CDR3 reads TGTGTCAGCAGTTTATTAGCGCTCGGCACTGAAGCTTTCTTT.

About this clonotype: At one of its ends the junction is not consistent with the germline gene, which may arise from a read error. The CDR3 is CANSSGGAQGWSEAFF. In DNA, the CDR3 is TGTGCCAACAGTAGTGGAGGGGCCCAGGGTTGGTCTGAAGCTTTCTTT. This chain connects TRBV6-5 to TRBJ1-1; TRBD1 might be the D (5 bases). Germline lookup yields CDR1 MNHEY and CDR2 SVGAGI. The CDR3 length is 16 residues.

The rearrangement joins TRBV5-1 to TRBJ2-7, with D possibly matching TRBD2 (6 bases). Trimming cost V 2 bases and J 6 bases, with 15 bases left between them. The CDR3 sequence is 14 residues long. CDR1 and CDR2 from the germline V gene are SGHRS and YFSETQ. CDR3 nucleotides: TGCGCCAGCAGCTTAACGGGAGACGGGTTCGAGCAGTACTTC. Encoded protein: CASSLTGDGFEQYF.

As concerns this clonotype: Germline is not matched at one junction end, which may reflect a read error. The CDR3 DNA sequence: TGTGCCAGCAGCTTAGAGTACGGGGGGGGGAAGACCCACAACTTC. Its protein is CASSLEYGGGKTHNF. The chain is built from TRBV11-2 and TRBJ2-5, with 8 bases fitting TRBD2. Per germline, CDR1 SGHAT and CDR2 FQNNGV. This CDR3 is built from 15 residues.

This clonotype was detected only once. A read error may be the cause here, since a much bigger clone is one base away. The chain recombines TRBV5-1 with TRBJ1-1, with TRBD1 matching over 10 bases. Germline-derived CDR1 and CDR2 are SGHRS and YFSETQ. CDR3 length: 12 residues. In DNA, the CDR3 is TGCACCAGCAGCGACAGGGGGCGGCAAGCTTTCTTT. Amino acid sequence: CTSSDRGRQAFF.

This clonotype was observed at least ten times. The chain uses TRBV5-6 and TRBJ2-1, with 8 bases identical to TRBD2. CDR1 is SGHDT and CDR2 is YYEEEE in the germline V gene. The CDR3 length is 16 residues. The V segment lost 4 bases and the J segment 0 bases; nucleotides outside the gene matches: 6. The CDR3 loop is CASSDRSGSSYNEQFF. The CDR3 bases are TGTGCCAGCAGCGACCGAAGCGGGAGCTCCTACAATGAGCAGTTCTTC.

In the case of this clonotype: Mismatch with germline at one junction end may stem from a read error. The chain employs TRBV6-5 and TRBJ2-7; possibly TRBD2 for D (6 bases). The CDR3 sequence is 17 residues long. Germline CDR1 is MNHEY and CDR2 is SVGAGI. The CDR3 region has the DNA TGTGTCAGCAGTTATTCCGCCCCGGGACTGAGCTCCTACGAGCAGTACTTC. It translates to CVSSYSAPGLSSYEQYF.

About this clonotype itself: The junction does not match germline at one end; this may be a read error. The DNA for the CDR3 is TGTGCCAGCAGAAGACTGGGATTGAACACTGGGGAGCTGTTTTTT. Its translation is CASRRLGLNTGELFF. V usage is TRBV12-3 or TRBV12-4 and J usage is TRBJ2-2; D ambiguous. The CDR3 is made up of 15 amino acids.

Regarding this clonotype: Compared with germline, one end of the junction differs, possibly owing to a read error. This chain joins TRBV11-2 and TRBJ2-5; D not certain. The CDR3 is 11 amino acids. Per the germline V gene, CDR1 is SGHAT and CDR2 is FQNNGV. CDR3 amino acids: CAGSLSETQYF. As DNA, the CDR3 is TGCGCCGGCAGCTTAAGTGAGACCCAGTACTTC.

The CDR3 DNA sequence: TGTGACAGTAGCCCCCGAAGGGGGAACACTGAAGCTTTCTTT. As protein: CDSSPRRGNTEAFF. The rearrangement links TRBV12-3 or TRBV12-4 to TRBJ1-1; D might be TRBD1 (5 bases). This CDR3 has 14 residues.